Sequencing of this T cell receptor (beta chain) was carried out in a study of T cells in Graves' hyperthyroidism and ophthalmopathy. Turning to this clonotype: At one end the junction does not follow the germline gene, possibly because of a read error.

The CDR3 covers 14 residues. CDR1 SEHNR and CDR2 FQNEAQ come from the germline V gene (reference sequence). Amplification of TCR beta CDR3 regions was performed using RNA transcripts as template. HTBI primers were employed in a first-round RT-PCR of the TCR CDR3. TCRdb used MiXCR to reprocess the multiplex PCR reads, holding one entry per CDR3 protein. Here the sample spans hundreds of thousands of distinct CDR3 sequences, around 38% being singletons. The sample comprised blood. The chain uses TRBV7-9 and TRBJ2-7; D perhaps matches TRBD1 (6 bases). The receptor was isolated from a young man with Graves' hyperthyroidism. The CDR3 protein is CAGRRGQGDYEQYF. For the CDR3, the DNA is TGCGCCGGCCGTCGGGGACAAGGCGACTACGAGCAGTACTTC. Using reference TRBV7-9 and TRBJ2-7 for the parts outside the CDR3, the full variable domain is DTGVSQNPRHKITKRGQNVTFRCDPISEHNRLYWYRQTLGQGPEFLTYFQNEAQLEKSRLLSDRFSAERPKGSFSTLEIQRTEQGDSAMYLCAGRRGQGDYEQYFGPGTRLTVT.